The rows below give T cell receptor beta chains drawn from one sample of a study of cytomegalovirus exposure and HLA in healthy donors. Assay used: immunoSEQ multiplex PCR; TCRdb lists only in-frame clones, some missing. The sample gives 150,000 or so clones, about 80% of which show up once; about 15% is in the top ten. Sequencing was carried out using PBMCs. Receptors were obtained from a woman aged 35 to 49 in good health and CMV-seronegative. Each CDR3 is given with its conserved first and last residue. The D gene is left open where the match is weak. Clone sizes are given selectively: once, few, many, or a class where the clone is expanded.

V gene	J gene	D gene	clone size	CDR3 protein	CDR3 DNA
TRBV10-3	TRBJ1-1	NA	NA	CAVQSPQMNTEAFF	TGTGCCGTTCAATCCCCTCAGATGAACACTGAAGCTTTCTTT
TRBV27	TRBJ2-7	NA	NA	CASSFGRADYEQYF	TGTGCCAGCAGTTTCGGCAGGGCCGACTACGAGCAGTACTTC
TRBV5-4	TRBJ2-3	NA	NA	CASSSQTGTDTQYF	TGTGCCAGCAGCTCACAGACAGGCACAGATACGCAGTATTTT
TRBV29-1	TRBJ2-2	NA	NA	CSVWSGANTGELFF	TGCAGCGTTTGGTCCGGGGCGAACACCGGGGAGCTGTTTTTT
TRBV20-1	TRBJ2-4	NA	NA	CSARIYEGQYF	TGCAGTGCTCGTATCTATGAGGGCCAGTACTTC
TRBV10-3	TRBJ2-7	TRBD1	NA	CATEGRDSTYEQYF	TGTGCCACCGAGGGCCGGGACAGCACCTACGAGCAGTACTTC
TRBV10-3	TRBJ2-5	NA	few	CAISSSSVTEPYQETQYF	TGTGCCATCAGTTCCTCTTCTGTGACAGAACCGTACCAAGAGACCCAGTACTTC
TRBV19	TRBJ2-1	TRBD1	few	CASSTTTGGSVNEQFF	TGTGCCAGTAGTACGACGACAGGGGGTTCGGTCAATGAGCAGTTCTTC
TRBV7-3	TRBJ2-3	NA	NA	CASSLNKGVANTQYF	TGTGCCAGCAGCTTAAACAAGGGAGTAGCGAATACGCAGTATTTT
TRBV2	TRBJ1-2	TRBD1	NA	CASIVGQGFSGYAF	TGTGCCAGCATCGTCGGACAGGGATTCTCTGGCTACGCCTTC
TRBV7-9	TRBJ2-5	NA	NA	CASSRSLETQYF	TGTGCCAGCAGCCGTTCCTTAGAGACCCAGTACTTC
TRBV5-4	TRBJ2-5	NA	NA	CASSLRAGQETQYF	TGTGCCAGCAGCTTGCGGGCGGGCCAAGAGACCCAGTACTTC
TRBV7-2	TRBJ2-7	TRBD2	NA	CASSLVGTSGSYEQYF	TGTGCCAGCAGCTTAGTGGGGACTAGCGGGAGCTACGAGCAGTACTTC
TRBV28	TRBJ2-3	TRBD2	NA	CASSLLAGGLTDTQYF	TGTGCCAGCAGTCTACTAGCGGGGGGACTCACAGATACGCAGTATTTT
TRBV2	TRBJ2-1	TRBD1	NA	CASGEADRGNGQFF	TGTGCCAGCGGGGAGGCTGACAGGGGCAACGGGCAGTTCTTC
TRBV15	TRBJ1-4	NA	NA	CATSIPFQGPLNEKLFF	TGTGCCACCAGCATACCATTTCAGGGTCCCCTAAATGAAAAACTGTTTTTT
TRBV5-5	TRBJ2-5	TRBD1	NA	CASSHPDRQETQYF	TGTGCCAGCAGCCATCCGGACAGGCAAGAGACCCAGTACTTC
TRBV2	TRBJ1-5	NA	NA	CASSEGVSPSNQPQHF	TGTGCCAGCAGTGAAGGAGTTAGCCCATCCAATCAGCCCCAGCATTTT
TRBV4-2	TRBJ2-6	TRBD1	few	CASSRRDRPSVTGANVLTF	TGTGCCAGCAGCCGCCGGGACAGACCTAGTGTTACCGGGGCCAACGTCCTGACTTTC
TRBV28	TRBJ2-1	TRBD1	NA	CASSDRGLTNEQFF	TGTGCCAGCAGCGACAGGGGGCTTACCAATGAGCAGTTCTTC
TRBV6-6	TRBJ1-1	NA	NA	CTSSYVAGENTEAFF	TGTACCAGCAGTTACGTCGCAGGGGAAAACACTGAAGCTTTCTTT
TRBV7-9	TRBJ1-1	NA	once	CSSSPPGVGAFF	TGTTCCAGCAGCCCACCCGGGGTTGGAGCTTTCTTT
TRBV30	TRBJ1-5	NA	NA	CAWSDSLFEPQHF	TGTGCCTGGAGCGACAGTCTTTTCGAACCCCAGCATTTT
TRBV11-2	TRBJ2-3	NA	once	CASSLGSTLQYF	TGTGCCAGCAGCTTAGGTAGTACCTTGCAGTATTTT
TRBV9	TRBJ2-3	TRBD2	few	CASRRGGSDSTDTQYF	TGTGCCTCTAGGAGGGGCGGGAGCGATAGCACAGATACGCAGTATTTT
TRBV5-4	TRBJ2-3	TRBD2	NA	CASSQRLAGGADTQYF	TGTGCCAGCAGCCAACGTCTAGCGGGGGGGGCAGATACGCAGTATTTT
TRBV28	TRBJ2-6	NA	NA	CASSVHRDSGANVLTF	TGTGCCAGCAGTGTTCACAGGGACTCTGGGGCCAACGTCCTGACTTTC
TRBV2	TRBJ1-1	NA	NA	CASTLTVLNTEAFF	TGTGCCAGCACACTTACAGTCTTGAACACTGAAGCTTTCTTT
TRBV7-9	TRBJ1-1	NA	NA	CSSSLTEGTEAFF	TGTTCCAGCAGCTTAACAGAGGGCACTGAAGCTTTCTTT
TRBV9	TRBJ2-1	NA	NA	CASSVASVFSYNEQFF	TGTGCCAGCAGCGTAGCGAGCGTCTTCTCCTACAATGAGCAGTTCTTC
TRBV28	TRBJ2-7	NA	NA	CASSYGQDYEQYF	TGTGCCAGCAGCTACGGACAAGATTACGAGCAGTACTTC
TRBV2	TRBJ2-7	NA	few	CASSAGGSRVYEQYF	TGTGCCAGCAGTGCCGGCGGATCGCGGGTGTACGAGCAGTACTTC
TRBV4-1	TRBJ2-5	NA	NA	CASSQRAGAGETQYF	TGCGCCAGCAGCCAAAGGGCAGGGGCTGGGGAGACCCAGTACTTC
TRBV28	TRBJ2-5	NA	few	CASSLQGFRETQYF	TGTGCCAGCAGTTTACAGGGTTTTCGGGAGACCCAGTACTTC
TRBV4-3	TRBJ2-7	NA	once	CASSQGPGVEQYF	TGCGCCAGCAGCCAAGGACCAGGGGTCGAGCAGTACTTC
TRBV4-3	TRBJ1-6	NA	once	CASSQDLPGLGSPLHF	TGCGCCAGCAGCCAAGATCTCCCGGGTCTTGGTTCACCCCTCCACTTT
TRBV6-6	TRBJ2-7	TRBD1	few	CASSSPDRGKYEQYF	TGTGCCAGCAGTTCCCCGGACAGGGGAAAATACGAGCAGTACTTC
TRBV7-2	TRBJ2-3	TRBD1	NA	CASSLQDRGRADTQYF	TGTGCCAGCAGCTTACAAGACAGGGGGCGCGCAGATACGCAGTATTTT
TRBV6-1	TRBJ1-2	TRBD1	NA	CASSDEWGDRGHYGYTF	TGTGCCAGCAGTGATGAGTGGGGGGACAGGGGACACTATGGCTACACCTTC
TRBV27	TRBJ2-7	NA	NA	CASSDRFSSYEQYF	TGTGCCAGCAGTGACAGGTTCTCATCCTACGAGCAGTACTTC
TRBV28	TRBJ1-1	TRBD1	NA	CASDLWAGGGRNTEAFF	TGTGCCAGCGACTTATGGGCAGGAGGGGGCAGGAACACTGAAGCTTTCTTT
TRBV27	TRBJ2-1	NA	once	CASSRSSSWGNEQFF	TGTGCCAGCAGTCGATCCTCTAGCTGGGGCAATGAGCAGTTCTTC